This T cell receptor beta chain was recorded in a study of T cells in narcolepsy. Study-wide findings and caveats: In some patient and control memory CD4+ samples, autoreactive clones were absent.

The CDR3 has 15 amino acids. Germline CDR1 and CDR2: KGHSH and LQKENI. V lost 2 bases to trimming and J lost 1 base; unmatched junction nucleotides: 2. Libraries were prepared by immunoSEQ multiplex PCR; TCRdb keeps only in-frame clonotypes and omits some of them. This repertoire shows 30,000 to 45,000 clones, roughly nine tenths found once; its top ten account for about 0.79%. On this clone: What it binds is not known.

The TCR sequence derives from a human donor with narcolepsy. J is TRBJ1-1 and V is TRBV18, with 9 bases lining up with TRBD1. Sequenced sample: CD45RA- memory CD4+ T cells from PBMCs. CDR3 amino acids: CASSPEGQGNTEAFF. CDR3 coding DNA: TGTGCCAGCTCACCAGAGGGACAGGGGAACACTGAAGCTTTCTTT.